This T cell receptor beta chain derives from a study of control samples from healthy donors and cancer patients. Profiling relied on immunoSEQ multiplex PCR, and the TCRdb table lists in-frame clones only, not all of them. The table records roughly 58,000 clones, 87% of them present only once. Per the germline V gene, CDR1 is MNHEY and CDR2 is SMNVEV (reference sequence). V lost 4 bases, J lost 0 bases, and 10 bases lay in between. The CDR3 consists of 15 residues. The TCR comes from a woman aged 60-75 years with lung cancer. The sample consisted of PBMCs. The rearrangement joins TRBV27 to TRBJ1-3, with a weak D call TRBD1 (6 bases). The CDR3 DNA is TGTGCCAGCAGTTACACAGGGAGCTCTGGAAACACCATATATTTT. It specifies CASSYTGSSGNTIYF.